These 16 T cell receptor beta chains came from one sample sequenced in a study of OX40 agonist ivuxolimab in advanced cancers. Measured with immunoSEQ multiplex PCR; TCRdb has only the in-frame clones, and not every one. The table includes about 24,000 clones, around nine tenths detected once. The sample was CD4+ or CD8+ T cells sorted from blood, taken in a trial of the OX40 agonist ivuxolimab. These receptors were collected from an adult with an advanced solid tumor such as melanoma, head and neck, liver or kidney cancer.

This chain uses TRBV19 with TRBJ2-1; TRBD1 or TRBD2 may be the D gene (5 bases each). The germline V and J ends were trimmed by 6 bases and 10 bases, with 13 bases remaining between them. This CDR3 contains 12 residues. The V gene's germline CDR1 is LNHDA and CDR2 SQIVND (reference sequence). In DNA form, the CDR3 reads TGTGCCAGTAGGTTCACTAGGGGCGAGCAGTTCTTC. It encodes CASRFTRGEQFF. Filled out from reference TRBV19 and TRBJ2-1, the complete variable domain reads DGGITQSPKYLFRKEGQNVTLSCEQNLNHDAMYWYRQDPGQGLRLIYYSQIVNDFQKGDIAEGYSVSREKKESFPLTVTSAQKNPTAFYLCASRFTRGEQFFGPGTRLTVL.

V and J are TRBV29-1 and TRBJ2-2; D ambiguous. Germline V CDR1 and CDR2: SQVTM, ANQGSEA. V lost 5 bases, J lost 3 bases, and 7 bases lay in between. This CDR3 spans 12 amino acids. CDR3 amino acids: CSVRLDTGELFF. In DNA form, the CDR3 reads TGCAGCGTTCGGTTAGACACCGGGGAGCTGTTTTTT.

The rearrangement uses TRBV11-2 and TRBJ1-4, with unresolved D. CDR3 length equals 14 residues. CDR1 and CDR2 from the germline V gene are SGHAT and FQNNGV. V shed 10 bases and J shed 0 bases, with 12 bases lying between them. The CDR3 DNA reads as TGTGCCACCGCCTTAGGTGCAACTAATGAAAAACTGTTTTTT. This encodes CATALGATNEKLFF.

The chain is built from TRBV11-2 and TRBJ1-4; D not certain. The CDR3 has 15 residues. Germline V CDR1 and CDR2: SGHAT, FQNNGV. V lost 1 base, J lost 1 base, and 7 bases lay in between. CDR3 amino acids: CASSLGLRTNEKLFF. The CDR3 bases are TGTGCCAGCAGCTTAGGGCTCCGAACTAATGAAAAACTGTTTTTT.

This clone was recorded a few times. The chain recombines TRBV5-4 with TRBJ2-4, with D perhaps TRBD1 or TRBD2 (5 bases each). Germline assignment: CDR1 SGHNT and CDR2 YYREEE (reference sequence). The CDR3 sequence is 16 residues long. V lost 4 bases to trimming and J lost 7 bases, with 21 bases between them. CDR3 coding DNA: TGTGCCAGCAGCCCCCGAGAATCGGGGCCTCGGAACATTCAGTACTTC. Protein sequence: CASSPRESGPRNIQYF.

The chain has TRBV10-3 and TRBJ1-5; D uncertain. V gave up 0 bases and J gave up 9 bases, with 6 bases separating them. The germline gives CDR1 ENHRY, CDR2 SYGVKD. The length of the CDR3 is 12 residues. CDR3 nucleotides: TGTGCCATCAGTGAGTCGGCCGGGCCCCAGCATTTT. It translates to CAISESAGPQHF.

The chain recombines TRBV19 with TRBJ2-1; 9 bases map to TRBD2. Germline CDR1 is LNHDA and CDR2 is SQIVND (reference sequence). Trimming took 7 bases from V and 2 from J; bases not matched to a gene: 9. This CDR3 is 16 amino acids long. The DNA of the CDR3 is TGTGCCAGTACCGAGAGAGCTAGCGGGACCTACAATGAGCAGTTCTTC. As protein: CASTERASGTYNEQFF.

V usage is TRBV6-1 and J usage is TRBJ1-1, with D hard to call. CDR1 MNHNS and CDR2 SASEGT come from the germline V gene. V lost 1 base, J lost 2 bases, and 11 bases lay in between. The CDR3 is 15 amino acids. CDR3 bases: TGTGCCAGCAGTGAAGGGGTGGAGGTAAACACTGAAGCTTTCTTT. Protein sequence: CASSEGVEVNTEAFF.

This chain uses TRBV28 with TRBJ1-5, with 11 bases fitting TRBD1. Germline-derived CDR1 and CDR2 are MDHEN and SYDVKM. There are 17 residues in the CDR3. J gave up 7 bases and V 7 bases, and 15 bases lay outside the gene matches. The CDR3 bases are TGTGCCAGCACCCCTCTTCGGGACAGGGGGTTAGGGCAGCCCCAGCATTTT. Protein: CASTPLRDRGLGQPQHF.

The chain links TRBV28 to TRBJ2-3; 11 bases agree with TRBD2. CDR1 is MDHEN and CDR2 is SYDVKM in the germline V gene. The CDR3 length is 17 residues. V shed 5 bases and J 3 bases; nucleotides not matched to a gene: 10. In nucleotides, the CDR3 is TGTGCCAGCAGTCCCGGCCGTAGCGGGGGGGGGACAGATACGCAGTATTTT. Residues: CASSPGRSGGGTDTQYF.

V and J are TRBV7-2 and TRBJ1-5; D remains ambiguous. The CDR3 covers 14 residues. CDR1 and CDR2 (germline): SGHTA, FQGNSA. V lost 1 base and J 3 bases, leaving 7 bases between the germline ends. CDR3 nucleotides: TGTGCCAGCAGCTTAGTGTCAGACAATCAGCCCCAGCATTTT. Translated: CASSLVSDNQPQHF.

To note about this clone: Other DNA sequences in this specimen translate into the identical CDR3. The chain couples TRBV7-8 to TRBJ1-3; no reliable D call. Trimming stripped 5 bases from V and 1 base from J, with 9 bases between. Germline assignment: CDR1 SGHVS and CDR2 FQNEAQ. The CDR3 consists of 14 residues. CDR3 protein: CASSPGTSGNTIYF. In DNA form, the CDR3 reads TGTGCCAGCAGCCCCGGTACTTCTGGAAACACCATATATTTT.

This clone was seen a single time. This chain links TRBV9 with TRBJ2-1, with TRBD2 matching 14 bases. The CDR3 has 19 residues. With V trimmed by 7 bases and J by 1 base, 13 bases remained unmatched. Germline lookup yields CDR1 SGDLS and CDR2 YYNGEE. The CDR3 region has the DNA TGTGCCAGCGGATTTTCCGGGACTAGCGGGAGTCAGTCCTACAATGAGCAGTTCTTC. Translation: CASGFSGTSGSQSYNEQFF.

This clone has a single count. The chain employs TRBV15 and TRBJ1-3; 8 bases are shared with TRBD1. The junction had 3 bases not matched to a gene; V was cut back by 5 bases and J by 0 bases. Germline CDR1 LNHNV, CDR2 YYDKDF (reference sequence). This CDR3 has 15 residues. The CDR3 spells CATSPTGVSGNTIYF. DNA of the CDR3: TGTGCCACCAGCCCGACAGGGGTCTCTGGAAACACCATATATTTT.

The J gene is TRBJ2-3, the V gene TRBV9; 9 bases line up with TRBD2. The V gene end was trimmed by 4 bases and the J gene end by 0 bases; junction bases not matched to a gene: 9. CDR1 and CDR2 (germline): SGDLS, YYNGEE. This CDR3 region has 17 residues. CDR3 region: CASSPGQTSGSTDTQYF. In DNA form, the CDR3 reads TGTGCCAGCAGCCCAGGACAAACTAGCGGGAGCACAGATACGCAGTATTTT.

In DNA, the CDR3 is TGTGCCACAAACAGGGGGGGTATCTATGGCTACACCTTC. It is translated as CATNRGGIYGYTF. The V call is TRBV6-1, the J call TRBJ1-2, with 8 positions matching TRBD1. This CDR3 spans 13 amino acids. The junction had 8 bases not matched to a gene; V was cut back by 10 bases and J by 4 bases. Germline lookup yields CDR1 MNHNS and CDR2 SASEGT.